The source of this T cell receptor (beta chain) is a study of blood T cell repertoires in COVID-19. Study-level background: Both acute and convalescent COVID-19 samples were obtained from the United States, Italy and Spain. Sample material is recorded as cDNA or gDNA derived from T cells, B-cell-depleted T cells, or PBMCs.

CDR1 is WNHNN and CDR2 is SYGVQD in the germline V gene (reference sequence). Trimming took 3 bases from V and 3 from J; bases not matched to a gene: 6. CDR3 size: 16 residues. Original handling: Cell counts per sample came from amplifying reference gene primers. The protocol was immunoSEQ multiplex PCR, while the TCRdb copy is restricted to in-frame clones and leaves out a portion. V and J calls and clone size are given by that table; D and trimming were obtained from the DNA. The sample includes tens of thousands of clones, approximately 88% of them seen just once. The source is a man between 65 and 79 years old with active COVID-19. The sample taken for sequencing was peripheral blood. The chain has TRBV10-1 and TRBJ2-1, with 9 positions matching TRBD2. CDR3 amino acids: CASSDLAGVDYNEQFF. The CDR3, as DNA: TGCGCCAGCAGTGATTTAGCGGGAGTGGACTACAATGAGCAGTTCTTC.